This T cell receptor beta chain came from a study of cytomegalovirus exposure and HLA in healthy donors (dated by TCRdb to about 2017). Context from the whole study: In an earlier analysis of approximately 500 of the donors, about 260 Gb of sequence data and just under 120 million unique TCR beta sequences from roughly 190 million T cells were reported. Around 320 gigabases of sequencing data and around 87 million unique TCR sequences were included in an early release covering several hundred HLA-typed donors. Of the 300 to 450 genotyped donors, roughly 80% fell in the genetic ancestry cluster associated with self-reported Caucasian donors. The study was designed to test whether signatures of past pathogen exposure could be identified by cataloging public T cell receptors. Using immunosequencing, the study profiled T cell repertoires from 666 subjects and related those repertoires to cytomegalovirus serostatus. Besides the first cohort of roughly 660 subjects, a separate validation cohort made up of 120 different subjects was used. To predict cytomegalovirus infection status, the study brought together high-throughput TCR immunosequencing, statistical association of individual TCRs with disease status, and machine learning. A later analysis re-analyzed previously published TCR beta repertoires from 660 or so donors and added high-resolution HLA genotyping to study TCR occurrence patterns. Rather than using new phenotypic data, the later analysis identified candidate immune exposures from TCR beta sequences and from how often those sequences occurred across donors. To decide whether each TCR beta V gene segment behaved as functional or pseudogenic, an earlier analysis of approximately 590 of the donors relied on high-throughput TCR beta sequencing. Donor age, sex, ethnicity and CMV serostatus were compiled alongside the repertoire data. A later genetic analysis used genome-wide SNP genotypes for about 65% of the roughly 700 donors, treating that subset as a discovery cohort. All discovery cohort repertoires had been generated using a single sequencing platform. Both class I and class II loci were covered by HLA typing, at four-digit resolution. Typing coverage varied by locus: roughly 629-630 donors for A, B, C, DRB1 and DQB1; approximately 500 for DQA1; over 600 for DPA1; some 470 for DPB1. Because of strong linkage in the cohort, four to six DR-DQ haplotypes were treated as single units for association and clustering. Among about 370 genotyped donors of the cohort, an average of around 250,000 unique TCR beta nucleotide sequences was sequenced per donor, of which about 19% were non-productive.

Libraries came from the immunoSEQ multiplex PCR assay. The multiplex PCR relied on a mix of 60 forward primers for TCR Vbeta segments and 13 reverse primers for TCR Jbeta segments. The CDR3 region of rearranged TCR beta genes was amplified from genomic DNA with a multiplex PCR assay. On the Illumina HiSeq System, the amplified TCR beta libraries were sequenced as 87-base-pair reads. The original methods were these. Across the roughly 670 repertoires, a later analysis counted roughly 84 million unique TCR beta chains, approximately 12 million of which were shared by at least two donors. To remove PCR and sequencing errors, raw reads were error-corrected and collapsed into unique sequences using a nearest-neighbor algorithm that merged closely related sequences. CDR3 sequences were aligned to IMGT reference sequences to assign V, D and J gene segments. For a sequence to be retained, a match of at least six nucleotides was required to both a V gene segment and a J gene segment. Rearrangements were classified as productive when the CDR3 lacked stop codons and remained in frame with V and J, and all other rearrangements were classified as non-productive. CDR3 was defined by IMGT convention, running from the second conserved V-encoded cysteine to the conserved J-encoded phenylalanine. The earlier analysis of about 560 of the donors excluded any sequence lacking an unambiguous match to a single V gene segment. In an earlier analysis of 450 to 750 of the donors, a V segment was called functional when productive rearrangements were above 56.7%, and segregating when the standard deviation between donors exceeded 5%. To diagnose cytomegalovirus status from the catalog of TCR beta chain sequences, a statistical classification framework was built. In a later analysis, TCR nucleotide sequences were compared against IMGT/GENE-DB human TR gene sequences so that V and J genes could be assigned. A later analysis assigned CDR3 sequences and most-parsimonious VDJ recombination scenarios with the TCRdist pipeline. In a later analysis, every TCR beta chain was defined by the combination of its CDR3 amino acid sequence and its V-gene family, and reads without a unique V-gene family were dropped. A later analysis removed several hundred highly shared, low-generation-probability nucleotide sequences to deal with suspected cross-contamination and a sequencing artifact. In a later analysis, a clonal expansion index for each public chain was calculated from normalized within-repertoire ranks of inferred template counts. In a later analysis, generation probabilities were computed with a VDJ recombination model fitted to out-of-frame rearrangements, and the resulting probabilities were checked against IGoR. In a later analysis, TCR-TCR, TCR-HLA and TCR-CMV co-occurrence was scored with hypergeometric tests, and a repertoire-size bias correction was applied to TCR pairs. To estimate false discovery rates, a later analysis permuted the HLA or CMV assignments 20 times. In a later analysis, co-occurring TCRs were grouped using DBSCAN, with TCRdist sequence similarity added in when clustering inside HLA-allele-positive subsets. Co-occurrence clustering excluded repertoires with fewer than 30,000 or more than 120,000 public chains, plus five with anomalous nucleotide sharing. This immuneACCESS table, as held by TCRdb, lists in-frame sequences with V and J called but not all clones. Of the missing ones, under half trace to an unresolved V gene in checked studies; the others have no known cause. The V and J calls and clone size were taken over from that table, and D and trimming were inferred from the DNA. Present in this sample are around 130,000 clones, around three quarters of which were seen just once. The ten biggest clones cover roughly 1.8% of the sample.

In total, approximately 610 healthy bone marrow donors made up the cohort. All cohort members were sampled while nominally healthy, although unrecorded immune exposures were likely present. The donor was CMV seronegative and was included in the group of about 400 seronegative cohort members. Every donor gave a peripheral blood sample, and the peripheral blood mononuclear cells from that sample were used for TCR beta sequencing. Genomic DNA was extracted from the blood cell samples with the Qiagen DNeasy Blood Extraction Kit. General study outcomes and caveats: A later genetic analysis associated a missense DCLRE1C variant with V-gene and J-gene trimming of TCR beta chains, and an independent cohort replicated the association. A later analysis found that TCR association rates varied across HLA loci, with DRB1 alleles showing the most associated TCRs and HLA-C alleles the fewest. Across donors, most TCR sequences were observed very rarely, whereas some public TCRs were present in many individuals. In both the original and validation cohorts, the classifier was reported to diagnose cytomegalovirus status with high specificity and sensitivity. The presence/absence analyses assumed that sequencing depth was roughly uniform across donors, and that assumption may not be true. In a later genetic analysis, fewer N-insertions in productive TCRs were reported among donors in an Asian-associated ancestry cluster than the roughly 670-donor mean. The earlier analysis of 450 to 700 of the donors excluded roughly 17 rarely observed V segments, including chromosome 9 orphons, because counts were too low. A further reported finding was that TCR beta sequences accurately predicted the HLA-A and HLA-B alleles for most subjects in the first cohort. At a false discovery rate of 0.05, a later analysis linked approximately 18,000 TCR beta sequences to specific HLA alleles. According to a later analysis, most CMV-associated TCR beta chains appeared to be HLA-restricted, and the HLA associations seemed to be driven largely by CMV exposure. This cohort had only TCR beta chains sequenced, and the lack of alpha or paired-chain data limited which features could be detected. Because some donors lacked HLA typing at each locus, the association tests relied only on the typed subset. Immune exposure information for the cohort was limited to CMV serostatus. A cluster of highly shared sequence variants was judged likely to represent a technical artifact of the sequencing pipeline. In vitro tests confirmed that a few of the cytomegalovirus-associated TCR beta chains recognize cytomegalovirus antigens. In a later analysis, several top co-occurrence clusters were reported to appear linked to parvovirus B19, influenza, CMV and Epstein-Barr virus. Linkage disequilibrium might explain the correlated functional status among segregating V segments, but an unknown experimental factor could not be ruled out. The study listed 164 TCR beta chains as associated with cytomegalovirus. In an earlier analysis of some 550 of the donors, most TCR beta V segments were observed in productive rearrangements about 87% or about 30% of the time, broadly matching IMGT annotations. The authors suggested that the approach could potentially be extended to other disease states and immunological phenotypes. Strong co-occurrence of HLA alleles, especially DR and DQ, made assigning TCR associations to individual alleles difficult. A later analysis found that HLA-associated TCR beta chains were more clonally expanded and had lower generation probabilities than equally common non-associated chains. The 87-base-pair reads could not distinguish some IMGT-functional V segments, including TRBV6-2 and TRBV6-3, so those segments were excluded.

Taken from cysteine to phenylalanine, the CDR3 has 14 residues. Only the CDR3 DNA stays, 42 bases, in frame from base 1. CDR1 and CDR2 were assigned from the germline V gene as MGHDK and SYGVNS. Between the V and J ends, shortened by 3 bases and 6 bases respectively, the junction contains 12 bases. A remark on this clone: Its recognized antigen is unknown. Qualities for individual bases were not recorded, and no much larger clone is one base off.

The TCR was taken from a woman aged 45-60 years in good health and CMV-seronegative. The chain was built from TRBV25-1 and TRBJ1-5; the D gene cannot be named for sure. Sample: PBMCs. CDR3 region: CASSDVGVGQPQHF. The DNA is TGTGCCAGCAGTGATGTGGGAGTCGGTCAGCCCCAGCATTTT.